Below are 8 T cell receptor beta chains sequenced from a single sample in a study of control samples from healthy donors and cancer patients. Profiling relied on immunoSEQ multiplex PCR, and the TCRdb table lists in-frame clones only, not all of them. The data contain about 190,000 clones, about nine tenths of them singletons. Sequenced sample: blood. All receptors come from a man younger than 45 in good health.

The V and J genes are TRBV19 and TRBJ2-1; a weak D match, TRBD2 (6 bases). CDR3 size: 15 residues. Germline CDR1 and CDR2: LNHDA and SQIVND (reference sequence). The V and J ends lost 0 bases and 3 bases respectively, with 9 bases between them. The CDR3 is CASSIDRLGYNEQFF. The DNA of the CDR3 is TGTGCCAGTAGTATAGATAGACTAGGCTACAATGAGCAGTTCTTC.

The chain carries TRBV30 and TRBJ1-2, with a tentative D call TRBD1 (6 bases). V lost 2 bases, J lost 5 bases, and 9 bases lay in between. From germline, CDR1 is GTSNPN and CDR2 SVGIG (reference sequence). The CDR3 covers 12 residues. As DNA, the CDR3 is TGTGCCTGGAGTCCAGGACAGTATGGCTACACCTTC. Translated, it gives CAWSPGQYGYTF.

The chain recombines TRBV5-1 with TRBJ1-1; D is possibly TRBD1 (6 bases). Germline lookup yields CDR1 SGHRS and CDR2 YFSETQ. The CDR3 spans 16 residues. V shed 0 bases and J shed 0 bases, with 12 bases lying between them. The CDR3 loop is CASSLGIWDMNTEAFF. Written as DNA, the CDR3 is TGCGCCAGCAGCTTGGGTATCTGGGACATGAACACTGAAGCTTTCTTT.

The chain uses TRBV7-9 and TRBJ2-2, with 10 positions matching TRBD1. CDR3 length: 16 residues. The germline gives CDR1 SEHNR, CDR2 FQNEAQ (reference sequence). Trimming took 5 bases from V and 1 from J; bases not matched to a gene: 4. The CDR3 DNA reads TGTGCCAGCAGCCGTGACAGGGGGCGGAACACCGGGGAGCTGTTTTTT. It translates to CASSRDRGRNTGELFF.

The gene calls are TRBV18 and TRBJ1-1, with D possibly TRBD1 on 5 matching bases. CDR1 is KGHSH, CDR2 LQKENI, per germline. V lost 3 bases to trimming and J lost 1 base, with 9 bases between them. This CDR3 is built from 14 residues. CDR3 in amino acids: CASSPQDKNTEAFF. The CDR3 region has the DNA TGTGCCAGCTCACCTCAGGACAAGAACACTGAAGCTTTCTTT.

The rearrangement joins TRBV4-1 to TRBJ1-2; TRBD1 agrees at 9 bases. J gave up 2 bases and V 3 bases, and 7 bases lay outside the gene matches. Germline loops: CDR1 MGHRA, CDR2 YSYEKL. The CDR3 contains 16 residues. CDR3 coding DNA: TGCGCCAGCAGCCAGGGGACAGGGAAGACGAACTATGGCTACACCTTC. It specifies CASSQGTGKTNYGYTF.

The chain couples TRBV18 to TRBJ2-6, with TRBD1 as a possible D gene (5 bases). The V and J ends lost 3 bases and 2 bases respectively, with 14 bases between them. Germline V gene lookup returns CDR1 KGHSH and CDR2 LQKENI. The CDR3 covers 17 residues. The CDR3, as DNA: TGTGCCAGCTCACCCACTCCAGGGTCGGCTGGGGCCAACGTCCTGACTTTC. Translating gives CASSPTPGSAGANVLTF.

The chain combines TRBV14 with TRBJ2-3; D is undetermined. This CDR3 comprises 13 residues. The germline CDR1 and CDR2 sequences are SGHDN and FVKESK. V lost 0 bases, J lost 6 bases, and 7 bases lay in between. CDR3 amino acids: CASSQDLGDTQYF. In DNA, the CDR3 is TGTGCCAGCAGCCAAGATCTGGGGGATACGCAGTATTTT.